Included here is one TCR beta chain sequence, with context. What it recognizes is unknown. The CDR3 runs 16 residues. Losses at the gene ends were 6 bases for V and 8 bases for J; bases not matched to a gene: 13. Germline V CDR1 and CDR2: MNHNY, SVGAGI (reference sequence). cDNA reverse transcribed from extracted RNA served as the sequencing template. Measured with immunoSEQ multiplex PCR; TCRdb has only the in-frame clones, and not every one. Of 150,000 or so clones listed, around 86% are singletons. The record originates from a study of CD8+ T cells in alopecia areata. On the study more broadly: Patients in the study were on tofacitinib for 6 to 18 months, then off it for 6 months.

Both CD4+ and CD8+ T cells were separated by sorting PBMCs. Whole-study findings and limits: Lesional scalp, especially alopecia totalis/universalis, showed higher clonality than normal scalp.

This specimen was CD8+ T cells sorted from blood, taken at week 0. The chain is built from TRBV6-6 and TRBJ2-1; 10 nucleotides align to TRBD1. The TCR comes from a human donor with alopecia areata. CDR3 bases: TGTGCCAGCAGCACCGGGACAGGGGTCGGGTACGATGAGCAGTTCTTC. This encodes CASSTGTGVGYDEQFF.